One TCR beta chain is described in this entry. The data belong to a study of blood T cell repertoires in COVID-19. Study background: Italy, Spain and the United States were the sources of the convalescent and acute COVID-19 samples. The analysed material was cDNA or gDNA that came from T cells, B-cell-depleted T cells, or PBMCs.

Authors' analysis steps: The authors estimated nucleated cell counts from reference gene primer amplification. The repertoire was sequenced with immunoSEQ multiplex PCR; TCRdb's copy has only in-frame clones and lacks some. V, J and clone size derive from that table, while D and trimming were established from the DNA sequence. The sample has tens of thousands of clones; more than 70% are singletons. V shed 3 bases, J shed 6 bases, and the junction held 2 bases outside the gene matches. This CDR3 contains 14 residues. CDR1 is KGHSH, CDR2 LQKENI, per germline. The TCR comes from a human donor in a cohort sampled during active COVID-19. Sequencing was carried out using peripheral blood. V gene TRBV18 combines with J gene TRBJ1-4, with 9 bases matching TRBD1. As DNA, the CDR3 is TGTGCCAGCTCACCGGGGACAGGGTATGAAAAACTGTTTTTT. Translated: CASSPGTGYEKLFF.